This passage covers 20 T cell receptor beta chains from one sample sequenced in a study of molecular identifiers for immune sequencing clone quantification. MiXCR, run by TCRdb on the PCR reads, gives a single entry per CDR3 protein. This sample has approximately 590,000 distinct CDR3 sequences, with roughly 23% found just once. Sequencing input: naive CD8+ T cells from blood, with Jurkat cell RNA spiked in. Documented subset: FACS-sorted CD8+CD4-CCR7+CD45RA+ naive T cells. The receptors were sampled from a human donor in good health. Some libraries in this study had Jurkat cell RNA spiked in.

There are many counts of this clonotype. The genes are TRBV25-1 and TRBJ2-5, with unresolved D. The germline gives CDR1 MGHDK, CDR2 SYGVNS. V was clipped by 6 bases and J by 5 bases, with 16 bases between them. The CDR3 has 14 residues. CDR3 DNA: TGTGCCAGCAGCCACCGTGTGGACGGGGAGACCCAGTACTTC. Translated: CASSHRVDGETQYF.

This chain links TRBV11-2 with TRBJ1-3, with D hard to call. Germline CDR1 SGHAT, CDR2 FQNNGV. This CDR3 region has 14 residues. Between the trimmed V and J ends, which lost 4 bases and 0 bases, there was a span of 7 bases. The CDR3 sequence is CASSSDTSGNTIYF. Here the CDR3 DNA reads TGTGCCAGCAGCTCTGACACCTCTGGAAACACCATATATTTT.

This clonotype has just a few counts. A read error may explain this, as a much larger clone is one base away. The chain links TRBV4-3 to TRBJ1-1; possibly TRBD1 for D (5 bases). This CDR3 has 15 residues. Trimming removed 4 bases at V and 0 bases at J, with 12 bases between. Germline V lookup: CDR1 LGHNA, CDR2 YSLEER. The CDR3 DNA reads as TGCGCCAGCAGCCCCCCCTTGGGGCTGAACACTGAAGCTTTCTTT. Translation gives CASSPPLGLNTEAFF.

This clonotype was recorded many times. This chain connects TRBV30 to TRBJ2-4, with D hard to call. Germline values: CDR1 GTSNPN, CDR2 SVGIG (reference sequence). The CDR3 contains 13 residues. Trimming cost V 3 bases and J 2 bases, with 8 bases left between them. CDR3 sequence (DNA): TGTGCCTGGAGGCTGGAGACCAAAAACATTCAGTACTTC. Translated, it gives CAWRLETKNIQYF. Full variable domain (missing parts from reference TRBV30 and TRBJ2-4): SQTIHQWPATLVQPVGSPLSLECTVEGTSNPNLYWYRQAAGRGLQLLFYSVGIGQISSEVPQNLSASRPQDRQFILSSKKLLLSDSGFYLCAWRLETKNIQYFGAGTRLSVL.

This clonotype was seen a few times. The CDR3 here is CSARGLGETYNEQFF. The CDR3 DNA sequence: TGCAGTGCTAGAGGTTTGGGGGAGACCTACAATGAGCAGTTCTTC. The chain has TRBV20-1 and TRBJ2-1, with D tentatively TRBD1 or TRBD2 (5 bases each). From germline, CDR1 is DFQATT and CDR2 SNEGSKA (reference sequence). With 1 base removed from V and 2 bases from J, the gap between germline ends came to 12 bases. This CDR3 has 15 residues.

This clonotype has a handful of counts. One end of the junction is discordant with germline, which a read error may explain. V usage is TRBV11-2 and J usage is TRBJ2-5, with D unresolved. The CDR3 loop spans 18 amino acids. Looked up from germline, CDR1 is SGHAT and CDR2 is FQNNGV. This CDR3 is CASRLDTLRYGVQETQYF. The DNA for the CDR3 is TGTGCCAGCAGATTAGACACTCTCCGGTATGGGGTCCAAGAGACCCAGTACTTC.

This clonotype was found a few times. V gene TRBV4-3 combines with J gene TRBJ2-1; D is undetermined. The CDR3 sequence is 14 residues long. Trimming took 4 bases from V and 6 from J, leaving 13 bases between them. CDR1 LGHNA and CDR2 YSLEER come from the germline V gene. The CDR3 reads CASSPSQFGNEQFF. CDR3 sequence (DNA): TGCGCCAGCAGCCCTTCGCAGTTTGGCAATGAGCAGTTCTTC.

This clonotype was observed a handful of times. V gene TRBV19 combines with J gene TRBJ2-2, with a tentative D call TRBD2 (6 bases). The CDR3 loop spans 14 amino acids. The germline V and J ends were trimmed by 1 base and 6 bases, with 9 bases remaining between them. CDR1 and CDR2 (germline): LNHDA, SQIVND (reference sequence). The CDR3 is CASSIAGVAGELFF. The DNA of the CDR3 is TGTGCCAGTAGTATAGCGGGAGTAGCCGGGGAGCTGTTTTTT.

This clonotype was seen more than once but under ten times. One end of the junction does not line up with germline, which may come from a read error. The chain carries TRBV5-1 and TRBJ1-3, with no clear D. From germline, CDR1 is SGHRS and CDR2 YFSETQ. The CDR3 totals 14 residues. The CDR3: CASSQTDSENTIYF. CDR3 DNA sequence: TGCGCCAGCAGCCAAACAGACTCTGAAAACACCATATATTTT.

This CDR3 reads CASRGLAGGQDTQYF. CDR3 bases: TGCGCCAGCAGAGGACTAGCGGGGGGGCAAGATACGCAGTATTTT. V and J are TRBV10-2 and TRBJ2-3; 15 positions agree with TRBD2. The junction had 3 bases not matched to a gene; V was cut back by 6 bases and J by 5 bases. The CDR3 spans 15 residues. Germline CDR1 and CDR2: WSHSY and SAAADI.

V gene TRBV30 combines with J gene TRBJ2-2; D ambiguous. V was pared by 0 bases and J by 4 bases, with 6 bases between. Germline CDR1 is GTSNPN and CDR2 is SVGIG (reference sequence). CDR3 length: 13 amino acids. CDR3 sequence (DNA): TGTGCCTGGAGTGTGGCTCTCACCGGGGAGCTGTTTTTT. Protein product: CAWSVALTGELFF.

As concerns this clonotype: This clone may be a read error of a much larger clone one base away. The CDR3 carries no conserved terminal phenylalanine or tryptophan, so it likely arises from a read error. The chain couples TRBV29-1 to TRBJ2-1; D perhaps matches TRBD1 (5 bases). Trimming shortened V by 5 bases and J by 7 bases, and 9 bases separated the two germline ends. In germline, CDR1 is SQVTM, CDR2 ANQGSEA. The CDR3 extends over 11 amino acids. CDR3 amino acids: CSVFRENEQFI. The CDR3 coding sequence is TGCAGCGTTTTCAGGGAAAATGAGCAGTTCATC.

This clonotype has ten or more counts. The chain recombines TRBV6-2 or TRBV6-3 with TRBJ1-5; D perhaps matches TRBD1 (5 bases). Trimming took 5 bases from V and 5 from J, leaving 22 bases between them. Germline assignment: CDR1 MNHEY and CDR2 SVGEGT. There are 17 residues in the CDR3. CDR3 amino acids: CASSTRDLPELHQPQHF. CDR3 DNA: TGTGCCAGCAGTACCCGGGACTTGCCCGAACTACATCAGCCCCAGCATTTT.

A word on this clonotype: Germline and junction disagree at one end, which may indicate a read error. The chain employs TRBV10-3 and TRBJ2-5, with D uncertain. The CDR3 runs to 16 residues. Germline loops: CDR1 ENHRY, CDR2 SYGVKD. The chain's CDR3 is CAISEGWSLYQDTQYF. The DNA for the CDR3 is TGTGCCATCAGTGAAGGATGGAGCCTGTACCAAGACACCCAGTACTTC.

As for this clonotype: A clone one base away is much larger, so this may be a read error. V and J are TRBV13 and TRBJ1-2, with TRBD1 identical over 8 bases. V was clipped by 4 bases and J by 6 bases; unmatched bases: 10. Germline V CDR1 and CDR2: PRHDT, FYEKMQ (reference sequence). This CDR3 contains 15 residues. CDR3 residues: CASSSLGTGNNGYTF. CDR3 sequence (DNA): TGTGCCAGCAGCTCACTAGGGACAGGCAACAATGGCTACACCTTC.

This clonotype appeared many times. The chain has TRBV4-1 and TRBJ2-7, with TRBD2 matching 7 bases. The J segment lost 3 bases and the V segment lost 4 bases, leaving 6 bases of the junction unmatched. Per the germline V gene, CDR1 is MGHRA and CDR2 is YSYEKL. CDR3 size: 14 residues. CDR3 in DNA: TGCGCCAGCAGCCCAGCGGGAACTAACTACGAGCAGTACTTC. It encodes CASSPAGTNYEQYF.

The rearrangement uses TRBV29-1 and TRBJ2-1; tentatively, D is TRBD1 (5 bases). This CDR3 contains 13 residues. Trimming took 5 bases from V and 10 from J, leaving 18 bases between them. In germline, CDR1 is SQVTM, CDR2 ANQGSEA. The CDR3 spells CSVSGQETYEQFF. CDR3 coding DNA: TGCAGCGTTTCAGGGCAAGAGACCTACGAGCAGTTCTTC.

This clonotype appeared many times. The genes are TRBV5-1 and TRBJ1-2; D remains unclear. This CDR3 region has 11 residues. Germline V gives CDR1 SGHRS, CDR2 YFSETQ. The germline V and J ends were trimmed by 3 bases and 7 bases, with 7 bases remaining between them. CDR3 amino acids: CASSYDSGYTF. The CDR3 DNA reads as TGCGCCAGCAGCTACGATAGTGGCTACACCTTC.

This clonotype was found many times. V is TRBV9 and J is TRBJ2-7; D possibly matches TRBD1 or TRBD2 (5 bases each). The CDR3 has 13 residues. Germline-derived CDR1 and CDR2 are SGDLS and YYNGEE. Trimming shortened V by 0 bases and J by 4 bases, and 8 bases separated the two germline ends. The CDR3 spells CASSVGDEYEQYF. The CDR3 coding sequence is TGTGCCAGCAGCGTAGGGGACGAGTACGAGCAGTACTTC.

This clonotype came up many times. The chain's CDR3 is CASSQGRGTDTQYF. CDR3 in DNA: TGCGCCAGCAGCCAGGGGAGGGGCACAGATACGCAGTATTTT. The rearrangement links TRBV4-3 to TRBJ2-3, with 7 bases that match TRBD2. CDR3 size: 14 residues. J gave up 1 base and V 3 bases, and 1 base lay outside the gene matches. Per germline, CDR1 LGHNA and CDR2 YSLEER.